This entry is about one T cell receptor beta chain. The protocol was immunoSEQ multiplex PCR, while the TCRdb copy is restricted to in-frame clones and leaves out a portion. Of roughly 150,000 clones detected, more than 70% appear once; the ten largest clones hold approximately 6%. Germline CDR1 MNHNS, CDR2 SASEGT. CDR3 length equals 15 residues. Trimming left V 2 bases short and J 4 bases short, with 14 bases between. The data were taken from a study of blood T cell repertoires in COVID-19. The sequence was obtained from a man aged 40-49 years who had recovered from COVID-19. The chain employs TRBV6-1 and TRBJ1-1; D is undetermined. The sample taken for sequencing was PBMCs or T cells enriched from blood (not recorded which). This chain's CDR3 is CASSESGDGVTEAFF. CDR3 sequence (DNA): TGTGCCAGCAGTGAATCGGGAGACGGCGTCACTGAAGCTTTCTTT.